These 30 T cell receptor beta chains originate from one sample sequenced in a study of blood T cell repertoires in COVID-19. TCRdb's copy holds only in-frame clones and misses some; the assay was immunoSEQ multiplex PCR. This table holds 200,000 to 300,000 clones, around 87% found once. Source material: peripheral blood. These receptors were collected from a woman aged 40 to 50 who had recovered from COVID-19.

CDR3 DNA sequence: TGTGCCAGCAGCCCTAGGACAGGGGAACATTCACCCCTCCACTTT. The encoded protein is CASSPRTGEHSPLHF. This sequence joins TRBV5-5 and TRBJ1-6; 9 positions match TRBD1. The V and J ends lost 4 bases and 8 bases, in that order; junction bases with no gene match: 7. CDR3 length equals 15 residues. CDR1 is SGHKS and CDR2 is YYEKEE in the germline V gene (reference sequence).

The V gene is TRBV9, the J gene TRBJ2-3, with 8 nucleotides matching TRBD2. The V gene end was trimmed by 3 bases and the J gene end by 2 bases; junction bases not matched to a gene: 11. The germline gives CDR1 SGDLS, CDR2 YYNGEE. The length of the CDR3 is 17 residues. CDR3: CASSDPLSGTHTDTQYF. The CDR3 DNA follows: TGTGCCAGCAGCGACCCCCTTAGCGGGACCCACACAGATACGCAGTATTTT.

This chain joins TRBV14 and TRBJ1-6; 7 nucleotides match TRBD1. The V and J ends lost 1 base and 4 bases, in that order; junction bases with no gene match: 7. CDR3 length: 17 residues. The V gene's germline CDR1 is SGHDN and CDR2 FVKESK. Written as DNA, the CDR3 is TGTGCCAGCAGCCAAGTGGGGGACAGAAGATATAATTCACCCCTCCACTTT. Translated: CASSQVGDRRYNSPLHF.

The rearrangement uses TRBV25-1 and TRBJ2-5, with 9 bases aligning to TRBD1. Germline CDR1 MGHDK, CDR2 SYGVNS. This CDR3 region has 15 residues. The trim removed 6 bases at V and 4 bases at J, leaving 9 bases unmatched. This chain's CDR3 is CASSTGQGIAETQYF. CDR3 DNA: TGTGCCAGCAGCACGGGACAGGGTATTGCAGAGACCCAGTACTTC. Combining the CDR3 with reference TRBV25-1 and TRBJ2-5 gives the whole variable domain EADIYQTPRYLVIGTGKKITLECSQTMGHDKMYWYQQDPGMELHLIHYSYGVNSTEKGDLSSESTVSRIRTEHFPLTLESARPSHTSQYLCASSTGQGIAETQYFGPGTRLLVL.

The chain links TRBV9 to TRBJ1-4; D uncertain. The germline V and J ends were trimmed by 6 bases and 8 bases, with 11 bases remaining between them. The CDR3 runs 12 residues. Germline loops: CDR1 SGDLS, CDR2 YYNGEE. The CDR3: CASISVGEKLFF. As DNA, the CDR3 is TGTGCCAGCATTTCGGTGGGCGAAAAACTGTTTTTT.

The chain is built from TRBV19 and TRBJ2-1, with 12 nucleotides matching TRBD2. Germline V gives CDR1 LNHDA, CDR2 SQIVND (reference sequence). V was pared by 1 base and J by 0 bases, with 7 bases of the junction left unmatched. CDR3 length: 19 residues. The CDR3 DNA reads TGTGCCAGTAGTATAGTATTCAGACTAGCGGGGGCCTCCTACAATGAGCAGTTCTTC. This encodes CASSIVFRLAGASYNEQFF.

The rearrangement joins TRBV2 to TRBJ2-1; the match to TRBD2 covers 11 bases. The ends lost 6 bases at V and 8 bases at J; junction bases unmatched: 9. The CDR3 consists of 15 residues. Germline CDR1 and CDR2: SNHLY and FYNNEI. This CDR3 is CASRRTSGGGHEQFF. CDR3 nucleotide sequence: TGTGCCAGCAGGCGAACTAGCGGGGGCGGCCATGAGCAGTTCTTC.

The chain uses TRBV20-1 and TRBJ1-1; a weak D match, TRBD1 (5 bases). CDR1 DFQATT and CDR2 SNEGSKA come from the germline V gene (reference sequence). The germline V and J ends were trimmed by 3 bases and 3 bases, with 5 bases remaining between them. The CDR3 is 11 amino acids. The DNA for the CDR3 is TGCAGTGCTAGGGGGCACACTGAAGCTTTCTTT. It yields the protein CSARGHTEAFF.

This chain links TRBV7-3 with TRBJ2-2; 10 bases are shared with TRBD1. V gave up 3 bases and J gave up 5 bases; unmatched junction bases: 3. Per the germline V gene, CDR1 is SGHTA and CDR2 is FQGTGA. This CDR3 has 15 amino acids. As DNA, the CDR3 is TGTGCCAGCAGCTTGACAGGGGGCCCAACCGGGGAGCTGTTTTTT. As protein: CASSLTGGPTGELFF.

The chain joins TRBV7-9 to TRBJ1-1; D remains unclear. Germline values: CDR1 SEHNR, CDR2 FQNEAQ (reference sequence). The CDR3 has 11 residues. V lost 4 bases to trimming and J lost 5 bases, with 5 bases between them. Here the CDR3 DNA reads TGTGCCAGCAGCTCGTTGACTGAAGCTTTCTTT. The encoded protein is CASSSLTEAFF.

The genes are TRBV10-3 and TRBJ2-5; TRBD1 agrees at 8 bases. The germline V gene has CDR1 ENHRY and CDR2 SYGVKD. V gave up 6 bases and J gave up 5 bases; unmatched junction bases: 11. This CDR3 contains 15 residues. The CDR3 DNA reads TGTGCCATCAGCCGTCTCCAGGGGGCTGGGGAGACCCAGTACTTC. Its translation: CAISRLQGAGETQYF.

V gene TRBV7-2 combines with J gene TRBJ2-1; the match to TRBD1 covers 10 bases. Germline trimming cut 4 bases from V and 4 bases from J; bases unmatched to any gene: 4. The CDR3 has 15 residues. Germline loops: CDR1 SGHTA, CDR2 FQGNSA. CDR3: CASSSGQGVYNEQFF. The CDR3 DNA sequence: TGTGCCAGCAGCTCCGGACAGGGGGTTTACAATGAGCAGTTCTTC.

This chain joins TRBV19 and TRBJ2-7; TRBD2 is a possible D gene (7 bases). Trimming removed 4 bases at V and 3 bases at J, with 16 bases between. The CDR3 has 15 residues. The germline V gene encodes CDR1 LNHDA and CDR2 SQIVND (reference sequence). The CDR3 here is CASSKGRGKFYEQYF. In DNA, the CDR3 is TGTGCCAGTAGTAAAGGGAGGGGGAAATTCTACGAGCAGTACTTC.

The genes are TRBV6-2 or TRBV6-3 and TRBJ1-5; 9 bases are shared with TRBD1. This CDR3 contains 16 residues. Germline loops: CDR1 MNHEY, CDR2 SVGEGT. J gave up 4 bases and V 2 bases, and 6 bases lay outside the gene matches. CDR3 sequence: CASSYLSGQGNQPQHF. CDR3 DNA sequence: TGTGCCAGCAGTTACCTATCGGGACAGGGTAATCAGCCCCAGCATTTT.

In its sample, this clone was seen a few times. The chain combines TRBV5-4 with TRBJ2-7, with D possibly being TRBD2 (6 bases). V was cut by 4 bases and J by 3 bases, with 14 bases left in between. CDR1 and CDR2 from the germline V gene are SGHNT and YYREEE (reference sequence). CDR3 length equals 14 residues. CDR3 bases: TGTGCCAGCAGCCCAGGAGCGGGTAACTACGAGCAGTACTTC. This gives the protein CASSPGAGNYEQYF.

The gene calls are TRBV25-1 and TRBJ2-7, with D perhaps TRBD1 (6 bases). V was shortened by 4 bases and J by 2 bases, with 12 bases between the two germline ends. The germline CDR1 and CDR2 sequences are MGHDK and SYGVNS. The CDR3 totals 14 residues. In DNA form, the CDR3 reads TGTGCCAGCAGTGCCCCTGGACAGCCCTACGAGCAGTACTTC. Translating it yields CASSAPGQPYEQYF.

In this sample, this clone turned up a few times. In nucleotides, the CDR3 is TGTGCCAGCAGCCTACAGGTCACCACTGAAGCTTTCTTT. Translated: CASSLQVTTEAFF. The chain recombines TRBV14 with TRBJ1-1; perhaps TRBD1 as D (5 bases). The ends were cut back, 4 bases at V and 4 bases at J, with 10 bases in the middle. The CDR3 is made up of 13 amino acids. Germline lookup yields CDR1 SGHDN and CDR2 FVKESK.

This chain connects TRBV6-5 to TRBJ2-1, with 10 positions matching TRBD1. The germline gives CDR1 MNHEY, CDR2 SVGAGI. Trimming removed 0 bases from V and 8 bases from J; junction bases left unmatched: 7. The CDR3 has 16 amino acids. In DNA form, the CDR3 reads TGTGCCAGCAGTTACTCCAGGGACAGGGGTAAGGATGAGCAGTTCTTC. Translation gives CASSYSRDRGKDEQFF.

The CDR3 protein is CASSPLGQGFGTEAFF. CDR3 DNA sequence: TGTGCCAGCAGCCCACTAGGACAGGGATTTGGCACTGAAGCTTTCTTT. This chain connects TRBV7-8 to TRBJ1-1; 8 positions match TRBD1. Germline V gene lookup returns CDR1 SGHVS and CDR2 FQNEAQ. CDR3 length: 16 amino acids. The J segment lost 4 bases and the V segment lost 5 bases, leaving 12 bases of the junction unmatched.

CDR3 coding DNA: TGCGCCAGCAGTCAATCGGCGGGGCCCGCCTACGAGCAGTACTTC. This encodes CASSQSAGPAYEQYF. The rearrangement joins TRBV23-1 to TRBJ2-7, with a tentative D call TRBD2 (6 bases). TRBV23-1 is marked as an open reading frame, function uncertain. The CDR3 is 15 amino acids. Deletions cut 0 bases from V and 2 bases from J, with 11 bases between.

The V and J genes are TRBV18 and TRBJ1-1; 8 nucleotides agree with TRBD1. Germline values: CDR1 KGHSH, CDR2 LQKENI. This CDR3 has 16 amino acids. V trimming: 6 bases; J trimming: 0 bases; junction bases outside the gene matches: 9. CDR3 residues: CASSPNRGGMNTEAFF. The CDR3 DNA is TGTGCCAGCTCGCCGAACAGGGGGGGGATGAACACTGAAGCTTTCTTT.

The J gene is TRBJ2-7, the V gene TRBV29-1; 9 nucleotides align to TRBD1. The CDR3 is 14 residues long. The junction had 13 bases not matched to a gene; V was cut back by 8 bases and J by 5 bases. CDR1 and CDR2 from the germline V gene are SQVTM and ANQGSEA. CDR3 residues: CSFLGQGMGDEQYF. CDR3 nucleotides: TGCAGCTTTCTAGGACAGGGGATGGGCGACGAGCAGTACTTC.

CDR3 residues: CASSEYHWAGGLGGGYTF. CDR3 nucleotides: TGTGCCAGCAGTGAATATCATTGGGCAGGGGGCCTTGGGGGCGGCTACACCTTC. This chain joins TRBV2 and TRBJ1-2; 8 bases line up with TRBD1. V shed 2 bases, J shed 8 bases, and the junction held 19 bases outside the gene matches. Germline values: CDR1 SNHLY, CDR2 FYNNEI. The CDR3 spans 18 residues. The full variable domain, its missing parts supplied by reference TRBV2 and TRBJ1-2, is EPEVTQTPSHQVTQMGQEVILRCVPISNHLYFYWYRQILGQKVEFLVSFYNNEISEKSEIFDDQFSVERPDGSNFTLKIRSTKLEDSAMYFCASSEYHWAGGLGGGYTFGSGTRLTVV.

Here the CDR3 DNA reads TGTGCCAGCAGTCCCGGGCAGGGGGGTTACGAGCAGTACTTC. As protein: CASSPGQGGYEQYF. The chain joins TRBV5-6 to TRBJ2-7, with a possible D match to TRBD1 (7 bases). Between the trimmed V and J ends, which lost 5 bases and 4 bases, there was a span of 16 bases. The CDR3 extends over 14 amino acids. Germline V gives CDR1 SGHDT, CDR2 YYEEEE.

The rearrangement uses TRBV29-1 and TRBJ2-2; TRBD1 aligns across 10 bases. In germline, CDR1 is SQVTM, CDR2 ANQGSEA. With 6 bases clipped from V and 2 bases from J, the junction kept 6 bases outside the gene matches. The CDR3 extends over 15 amino acids. CDR3 DNA: TGCAGCGTAAAGACAGGGGGCCCTAACACCGGGGAGCTGTTTTTT. Translated, it gives CSVKTGGPNTGELFF.

In its sample, this clone was seen a few times. The gene calls are TRBV5-8 and TRBJ1-5; no clear D. V was cut by 0 bases and J by 0 bases, with 7 bases left in between. This CDR3 spans 15 amino acids. Germline CDR1 is SGHTS and CDR2 is YDEGEE. The CDR3 is CASSLGPYSNQPQHF. Written as DNA, the CDR3 is TGTGCCAGCAGCTTGGGGCCGTATAGCAATCAGCCCCAGCATTTT.

CDR3 sequence reads: CARSPLQGLGADTQYF. For the CDR3, the DNA is TGCGCCAGGTCACCCCTACAGGGATTGGGGGCAGATACGCAGTATTTT. The chain links TRBV10-1 to TRBJ2-3, with D possibly TRBD1 on 6 matching bases. With 9 bases removed from V and 4 bases from J, the gap between germline ends came to 23 bases. CDR1 is WNHNN, CDR2 SYGVQD, per germline (reference sequence). The CDR3 spans 16 residues.

The chain links TRBV7-9 to TRBJ1-3, with TRBD1 matching 9 bases. This CDR3 spans 14 amino acids. V lost 3 bases to trimming and J lost 8 bases; unmatched junction nucleotides: 5. Germline V gene lookup returns CDR1 SEHNR and CDR2 FQNEAQ (reference sequence). The CDR3 DNA reads as TGTGCCAGCAGCTTGGGGACAGGGCTCGACACCATATATTTT. This sequence encodes CASSLGTGLDTIYF.

In its sample, this clone was seen a few times. This chain links TRBV6-6 with TRBJ2-3; D may be TRBD1 (5 bases). The CDR3 spans 15 residues. Per the germline V gene, CDR1 is MNHNY and CDR2 is SVGAGI (reference sequence). Deletions cut 5 bases from V and 5 bases from J, with 17 bases between. The CDR3 loop reads CASSPMTALRDTQYF. In DNA, the CDR3 is TGTGCCAGCAGTCCCATGACAGCCCTGAGAGATACGCAGTATTTT.

The rearrangement uses TRBV9 and TRBJ1-2; 9 nucleotides agree with TRBD1. The trim removed 4 bases at V and 8 bases at J, leaving 9 bases unmatched. This CDR3 comprises 14 residues. CDR1 SGDLS and CDR2 YYNGEE come from the germline V gene. DNA for the CDR3: TGTGCCAGCAGCTTCCGGGGACAGGGTGGAGGCTACACCTTC. Translating it yields CASSFRGQGGGYTF.